The source of this T cell receptor (beta chain) is a study of T cells after yellow fever vaccination. Study-wide findings and caveats: It was the secondary response that reached its peak faster, day 5 versus 15, but it was weaker. Abundant contaminating clonotypes from the bulk population could appear in FACS-sorted repertoires.

Regarding this clonotype: Its specificity is unknown.

Template switching by 5'RACE produced TCR cDNA, adding a universal primer site and UMIs. TCRdb itself ran the 5' RACE reads through MiXCR, one entry per CDR3 protein. The profile covers some 560,000 distinct CDR3 sequences, with about a sixth appearing a single time and 15% to 20% taken by the ten largest. This receptor was taken from a man aged 18-30 years who received the YFV17D yellow fever vaccine. The sample here was PBMCs, taken less than 6 days after the first yellow fever vaccination.

CDR3 DNA: TGTGCCAGCAGCTTAGGGAGGGGCTCCTACGAGCAGTACGTC. This encodes CASSLGRGSYEQYV. The chain links TRBV7-9 to TRBJ2-7, with a tentative D call TRBD2 (6 bases). Germline CDR1 is SEHNR and CDR2 is FQNEAQ (reference sequence). The CDR3 totals 14 residues. Trimming removed 1 base at V and 0 bases at J, with 7 bases between.